This entry lists 32 T cell receptor beta chains sequenced from one sample in a study of blood T cell repertoires in COVID-19. Profiling relied on immunoSEQ multiplex PCR, and the TCRdb table lists in-frame clones only, not all of them. There are about 190,000 clones in the sample; 70% to 90% occur only once, and less than 1.5% lies in the top ten. The sequencing sample was made of peripheral blood. The receptors here all came from a man under 40 with acute or convalescent COVID-19.

The chain recombines TRBV7-8 with TRBJ1-1; D is possibly TRBD1 (5 bases). The CDR3 contains 14 residues. Germline CDR1 and CDR2: SGHVS and FQNEAQ. The germline V and J ends were trimmed by 3 bases and 4 bases, with 12 bases remaining between them. The CDR3 DNA sequence: TGTGCCAGCAGCTTCCGACAGAGGATCACTGAAGCTTTCTTT. It translates to CASSFRQRITEAFF.

The CDR3 loop is CASSESHANYGYTF. The CDR3 DNA follows: TGTGCCAGCAGTGAATCGCATGCGAACTATGGCTACACCTTC. V is TRBV6-4 and J is TRBJ1-2; D gene ambiguous. V lost 3 bases and J lost 2, with 10 bases in between. Looked up from germline, CDR1 is MRHNA and CDR2 is SNTAGT. This CDR3 spans 14 amino acids.

The chain uses TRBV19 and TRBJ2-1, with TRBD2 matching 8 bases. V lost 6 bases, J lost 5 bases, and 12 bases stayed unmatched. The V gene's germline CDR1 is LNHDA and CDR2 SQIVND (reference sequence). The CDR3 extends over 16 amino acids. CDR3 amino acids: CASRRPGLGSHNEQFF. For the CDR3, the DNA is TGTGCCAGTAGGAGACCGGGACTAGGATCACACAATGAGCAGTTCTTC.

The V and J genes are TRBV6-5 and TRBJ1-5; D is possibly TRBD1 (5 bases). This CDR3 region has 14 residues. Germline V gene sequence: CDR1 MNHEY, CDR2 SVGAGI. The V and J ends lost 8 bases and 2 bases respectively, with 13 bases between them. The CDR3 protein is CASGASTGNQPQHF. The CDR3 DNA follows: TGTGCCAGCGGGGCCTCAACGGGCAATCAGCCCCAGCATTTT.

A single count supports this clone. The rearrangement joins TRBV10-2 to TRBJ1-2; weak D call: TRBD1 (6 bases). There are 12 residues in the CDR3. Germline CDR1 is WSHSY and CDR2 is SAAADI. V was pared by 7 bases and J by 4 bases, with 10 bases between. Here the CDR3 DNA reads TGCGCCAGCATGACGGACAGCTATGGCTACACCTTC. It encodes CASMTDSYGYTF.

The chain couples TRBV3-1 (or the pseudogene TRBV3-2) to TRBJ1-3; 11 nucleotides align to TRBD1. CDR1 is LGHDT and CDR2 is YNNKEL in the germline V gene (reference sequence). The CDR3 consists of 16 residues. The junction had 3 bases not matched to a gene; V was cut back by 0 bases and J by 5 bases. The CDR3: CASSQDRTGGRNTIYF. CDR3 DNA sequence: TGTGCCAGCAGCCAAGATCGGACAGGGGGCAGAAACACCATATATTTT.

This chain connects TRBV6-2 or TRBV6-3 to TRBJ2-1; no reliable D call. This CDR3 comprises 14 residues. The germline V and J ends were trimmed by 0 bases and 5 bases, with 8 bases remaining between them. Germline V gene data show CDR1 as MNHEY and CDR2 as SVGEGT. CDR3 loop: CASSYSGNHNEQFF. The CDR3 coding sequence is TGTGCCAGCAGTTACTCTGGCAACCACAATGAGCAGTTCTTC.

The chain is built from TRBV7-9 and TRBJ2-7, with D possibly matching TRBD1 (6 bases). CDR3 size: 15 residues. Between the trimmed V and J ends, which lost 6 bases and 0 bases, there was a span of 15 bases. Looked up from germline, CDR1 is SEHNR and CDR2 is FQNEAQ (reference sequence). CDR3 nucleotides: TGTGCCAGCAGTTCCGACAGGCTGAGCTCCTACGAGCAGTACTTC. Protein: CASSSDRLSSYEQYF.

A few counts support this clone. J is TRBJ2-2 and V is TRBV9; 9 bases are shared with TRBD2. This CDR3 contains 16 residues. V gave up 0 bases and J gave up 5 bases; unmatched junction bases: 5. From germline, CDR1 is SGDLS and CDR2 YYNGEE. As DNA, the CDR3 is TGTGCCAGCAGCGTAGGCTTTAGCGGGAGTACCGGGGAGCTGTTTTTT. Protein: CASSVGFSGSTGELFF.

The chain links TRBV30 to TRBJ1-2; TRBD1 might be the D (6 bases). CDR1 GTSNPN and CDR2 SVGIG come from the germline V gene (reference sequence). Trimming cost V 3 bases and J 8 bases, with 16 bases left between them. CDR3 length equals 13 residues. The CDR3 DNA reads TGTGCCTGGAGATCCTCCGGGACACCAGGCTACACCTTC. Protein sequence: CAWRSSGTPGYTF.

This chain links TRBV10-3 with TRBJ2-7; TRBD2 aligns across 9 bases. The CDR3 totals 17 residues. V lost 3 bases, J lost 1 base, and 10 bases stayed unmatched. The germline V gene encodes CDR1 ENHRY and CDR2 SYGVKD. In nucleotides, the CDR3 is TGTGCCATCAGTGATAGGTCTAGCGGGAAGTTTTCCTACGAGCAGTACTTC. Its translation is CAISDRSSGKFSYEQYF.

The chain recombines TRBV27 with TRBJ2-3; D is perhaps TRBD1 (5 bases). Germline loops: CDR1 MNHEY, CDR2 SMNVEV (reference sequence). The ends were cut back, 8 bases at V and 0 bases at J, with 18 bases in the middle. The CDR3 covers 16 residues. The CDR3 DNA sequence: TGTGCCAGCTGGTCAACAGGCCATAAAAGCACAGATACGCAGTATTTT. It translates to CASWSTGHKSTDTQYF.

V gene TRBV5-5 combines with J gene TRBJ2-5; no clear D gene. CDR3 length equals 14 residues. V was cut by 1 base and J by 0 bases, with 7 bases left in between. CDR1 is SGHKS and CDR2 is YYEKEE in the germline V gene (reference sequence). This CDR3 reads CASSLFSDQETQYF. CDR3 nucleotide sequence: TGTGCCAGCAGCTTGTTCTCGGACCAAGAGACCCAGTACTTC. Complete variable domain (other parts from reference TRBV5-5 and TRBJ2-5): DAGVTQSPTHLIKTRGQQVTLRCSPISGHKSVSWYQQVLGQGPQFIFQYYEKEERGRGNFPDRFSARQFPNYSSELNVNALLLGDSALYLCASSLFSDQETQYFGPGTRLLVL.

The chain employs TRBV27 and TRBJ2-1; no clear D. CDR1 MNHEY and CDR2 SMNVEV come from the germline V gene (reference sequence). This CDR3 has 16 residues. V was pared by 6 bases and J by 5 bases, with 20 bases between. CDR3 amino acids: CASSRSLVRVDNEQFF. CDR3 nucleotides: TGTGCCAGCAGCCGAAGCTTGGTCCGCGTTGACAATGAGCAGTTCTTC.

The chain recombines TRBV18 with TRBJ2-3, with TRBD2 matching 9 bases. The CDR3 is 17 amino acids. Germline V gives CDR1 KGHSH, CDR2 LQKENI. The ends lost 0 bases at V and 3 bases at J; junction bases unmatched: 7. The CDR3 DNA sequence: TGTGCCAGCTCACCACCGCTGACTAGCGGAAAAACAGATACGCAGTATTTT. This translates into CASSPPLTSGKTDTQYF. Looking up the rest from reference TRBV18 and TRBJ2-3 gives the full variable domain: NAGVMQNPRHLVRRRGQEARLRCSPMKGHSHVYWYRQLPEEGLKFMVYLQKENIIDESGMPKERFSAEFPKEGPSILRIQQVVRGDSAAYFCASSPPLTSGKTDTQYFGPGTRLTVL.

The CDR3 coding sequence is TGTGCCAGCAGCCCATCAAGGGGCCTGAACACTGAAGCTTTCTTT. Residues: CASSPSRGLNTEAFF. The chain has TRBV3-1 (or the pseudogene TRBV3-2) and TRBJ1-1, with TRBD1 as a possible D gene (5 bases). CDR3 length equals 15 residues. The V and J ends lost 4 bases and 0 bases respectively, with 12 bases between them. CDR1 LGHDT and CDR2 YNNKEL come from the germline V gene (reference sequence).

The chain is built from TRBV9 and TRBJ1-5; D possibly corresponds to TRBD1 (6 bases). Per germline, CDR1 SGDLS and CDR2 YYNGEE. V was shortened by 4 bases and J by 9 bases, with 11 bases between the two germline ends. The CDR3 loop spans 12 amino acids. The CDR3 DNA is TGTGCCAGCAGCCAGGGGAATTGGCCCCAGCATTTT. It translates to CASSQGNWPQHF.

Points on this clone: The sample contains more than one DNA sequence encoding this CDR3. The chain recombines TRBV19 with TRBJ1-6; unclear D gene. Germline V gene data show CDR1 as LNHDA and CDR2 as SQIVND (reference sequence). V was cut by 3 bases and J by 7 bases, with 4 bases left in between. CDR3 length: 12 residues. The CDR3 sequence is CASSIGNSPLHF. In nucleotides, the CDR3 is TGTGCCAGTAGTATCGGGAATTCACCCCTCCACTTT.

The rearrangement joins TRBV6-5 to TRBJ2-7, with a tentative D call TRBD2 (7 bases). The length of the CDR3 is 15 residues. Germline values: CDR1 MNHEY, CDR2 SVGAGI. Trimming cost V 0 bases and J 0 bases, with 9 bases left between them. CDR3 in amino acids: CASSYSGGASYEQYF. CDR3 DNA sequence: TGTGCCAGCAGTTACTCGGGGGGGGCCTCCTACGAGCAGTACTTC.

The J gene is TRBJ1-1, the V gene TRBV4-2; 10 nucleotides agree with TRBD1. The V gene's germline CDR1 is LGHNA and CDR2 YNFKEQ. V lost 4 bases, J lost 4 bases, and 6 bases stayed unmatched. The CDR3 runs 15 residues. The DNA of the CDR3 is TGTGCCAGCAGCCGCGGGACAGGGGAGGGCACTGAAGCTTTCTTT. It yields the protein CASSRGTGEGTEAFF.

This clone was found once. The chain couples TRBV7-9 to TRBJ2-3; possibly TRBD2 for D (5 bases). V shed 5 bases and J shed 1 base, with 13 bases lying between them. CDR1 and CDR2 (germline): SEHNR, FQNEAQ (reference sequence). The CDR3 spans 15 residues. The CDR3 region has the DNA TGTGCCAGCAGCCCTCAGCGGCAACGCACAGATACGCAGTATTTT. Its protein product is CASSPQRQRTDTQYF.

This clone was observed once. CDR3 bases: TGTGCCAGCAGTTTGCGGGGGACGTTTCTCGAAAAACTGTTTTTT. Translation: CASSLRGTFLEKLFF. The chain recombines TRBV28 with TRBJ1-4, with a possible D match to TRBD1 (5 bases). Trimming stripped 3 bases from V and 8 bases from J, with 16 bases between. Per the germline V gene, CDR1 is MDHEN and CDR2 is SYDVKM. The CDR3 totals 15 residues.

This clone was counted only a few times. V and J are TRBV3-1 (or the pseudogene TRBV3-2) and TRBJ1-4, with TRBD1 matching over 8 bases. The germline V gene encodes CDR1 LGHDT and CDR2 YNNKEL (reference sequence). The CDR3 spans 13 residues. V lost 4 bases to trimming and J lost 7 bases; unmatched junction nucleotides: 2. CDR3 amino acids: CASSLTGGEKLFF. The CDR3 coding sequence is TGTGCCAGCAGCCTTACAGGGGGTGAAAAACTGTTTTTT.

V gene TRBV3-1 (or the pseudogene TRBV3-2) combines with J gene TRBJ2-1; perhaps TRBD1 as D (7 bases). The germline CDR1 and CDR2 sequences are LGHDT and YNNKEL (reference sequence). V was clipped by 1 base and J by 5 bases, with 15 bases between them. The CDR3 covers 16 residues. The CDR3 nucleotides are TGTGCCAGCAGCCAAGGAACAGGGGCGGGAAACAATGAGCAGTTCTTC. It translates to CASSQGTGAGNNEQFF.

The chain carries TRBV7-2 and TRBJ2-5; 11 nucleotides line up with TRBD2. CDR3 length equals 18 residues. The germline V gene encodes CDR1 SGHTA and CDR2 FQGNSA. V lost 0 bases, J lost 5 bases, and 11 bases stayed unmatched. The CDR3 here is CASSLAFDSGGVLETQYF. The CDR3 DNA reads TGTGCCAGCAGCTTAGCGTTCGATAGCGGGGGGGTGCTGGAGACCCAGTACTTC.

This clone occurred once. The rearrangement joins TRBV28 to TRBJ2-7; 7 bases match TRBD2. In germline, CDR1 is MDHEN, CDR2 SYDVKM. This CDR3 has 14 residues. Trimming took 6 bases from V and 4 from J; bases not matched to a gene: 9. The CDR3 DNA follows: TGTGCCAGCAGCCGCCCGGGGGGACCTTACGAGCAGTACTTC. Its protein product is CASSRPGGPYEQYF.

The chain uses TRBV25-1 and TRBJ2-2; tentative D call: TRBD1 (5 bases). The CDR3 is made up of 15 amino acids. Trimming removed 2 bases from V and 3 bases from J, with 10 bases in between. Germline V CDR1 and CDR2: MGHDK, SYGVNS. The CDR3 spells CASSEVSGYTGELFF. CDR3 bases: TGTGCCAGCAGTGAAGTTTCAGGGTACACCGGGGAGCTGTTTTTT.

The chain couples TRBV2 to TRBJ1-2, with D unclear. The CDR3 loop spans 13 amino acids. Germline-derived CDR1 and CDR2 are SNHLY and FYNNEI. Trimming removed 4 bases at V and 0 bases at J, with 6 bases between. CDR3 sequence: CASSGGTNYGYTF. CDR3 sequence (DNA): TGTGCCAGCAGTGGAGGGACTAACTATGGCTACACCTTC.

The V and J genes are TRBV19 and TRBJ1-5, with 8 bases identical to TRBD1. V dropped 3 bases and J dropped 5; count of bases not matched to a gene: 3. The CDR3 is 14 residues long. Germline V gene data show CDR1 as LNHDA and CDR2 as SQIVND (reference sequence). CDR3 nucleotide sequence: TGTGCCAGTAGTATCGGACAGGGATATCAGCCCCAGCATTTT. This sequence encodes CASSIGQGYQPQHF.

The CDR3 nucleotides read TGTGCCAGCAGTCCTCAGGGTAAGGTAAATCAGCCCCAGCATTTT. Residues: CASSPQGKVNQPQHF. The V gene is TRBV28, the J gene TRBJ1-5; perhaps TRBD1 as D (5 bases). Trimming shortened V by 5 bases and J by 4 bases, and 15 bases separated the two germline ends. This CDR3 has 15 amino acids. Germline loops: CDR1 MDHEN, CDR2 SYDVKM.

The chain is built from TRBV4-2 and TRBJ2-1; D is undetermined. The CDR3 is made up of 12 amino acids. CDR1 LGHNA and CDR2 YNFKEQ come from the germline V gene. Trimming removed 1 base at V and 8 bases at J, with 6 bases between. The CDR3 bases are TGTGCCAGCAGCCAAGTAGCCGATGAGCAGTTCTTC. Translating it yields CASSQVADEQFF.

V gene TRBV4-1 combines with J gene TRBJ2-3; D perhaps matches TRBD2 (6 bases). V lost 2 bases, J lost 4 bases, and 10 bases lay in between. This CDR3 is 14 amino acids long. Germline values: CDR1 MGHRA, CDR2 YSYEKL. The CDR3 DNA reads as TGCGCCAGCAGCCAACTGCGGGGCCCAGATACGCAGTATTTT. Translating it yields CASSQLRGPDTQYF.